The clone carrying this T cell receptor beta chain occurred many times. These data are taken from a study of human T cells and chemical hapten exposure. On the study more broadly: Minor pooled library volume differences mainly drove per-sample TCR yield variation.

Time point specified: healthy volunteer bleed at 6 weeks. The starting material, unfractionated whole blood, was used for total RNA extraction. Germline V gives CDR1 LGHDT, CDR2 YNNKEL (reference sequence). The CDR3 totals 14 residues. V gave up 3 bases and J gave up 0 bases, with 8 bases separating them. Original methodology: Ranging from roughly 20,000 to 690,600, TCR counts per sample had a median value of 95,638. One entry per CDR3 protein results from TCRdb running MiXCR on the RACE reads. These V and J calls originate from TCRdb's pipeline instead of the authors' own analysis. The sample consists of about 65,000 distinct CDR3 sequences, about 6% of them appearing once.

V is TRBV3-1 and J is TRBJ1-1; perhaps TRBD1 as D (6 bases). This sequence originates from a female donor in good health. Some clones in this sample may be carry-over from other donors' samples. The specimen sequenced was whole blood. In nucleotides, the CDR3 is TGTGCCAGCAGCCATACAGGGATGAACACTGAAGCTTTCTTT. It yields the protein CASSHTGMNTEAFF.